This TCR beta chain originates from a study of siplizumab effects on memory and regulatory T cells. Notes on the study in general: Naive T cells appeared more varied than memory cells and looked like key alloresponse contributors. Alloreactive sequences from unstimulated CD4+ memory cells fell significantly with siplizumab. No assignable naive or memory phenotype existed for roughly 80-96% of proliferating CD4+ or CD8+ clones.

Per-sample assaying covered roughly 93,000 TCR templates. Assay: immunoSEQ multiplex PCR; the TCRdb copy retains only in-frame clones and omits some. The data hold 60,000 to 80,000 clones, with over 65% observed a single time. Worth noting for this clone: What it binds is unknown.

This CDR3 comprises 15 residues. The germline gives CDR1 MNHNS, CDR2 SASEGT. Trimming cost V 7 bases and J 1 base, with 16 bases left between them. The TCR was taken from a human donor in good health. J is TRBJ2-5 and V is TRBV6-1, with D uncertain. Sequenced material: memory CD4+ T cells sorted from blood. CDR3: CASNDFGQSQETQYF. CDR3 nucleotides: TGTGCCAGCAACGATTTCGGTCAGTCCCAAGAGACCCAGTACTTC.